This TCR beta chain was observed in a study of T cell responses to AZD1222 COVID-19 vaccine. General observations from the study: Spike-specific TCR breadth and depth rose after two AZD1222 doses. It should be noted that donors were predominantly white British and more often female, and clonal diversity was possibly underestimated.

Second-dose groups at about 4 or about 12 weeks were pooled. Germline V lookup: CDR1 MDHEN, CDR2 SYDVKM. Trimming shortened V by 5 bases and J by 3 bases, and 13 bases separated the two germline ends. The CDR3 has 14 residues. To note about this clone: Its antigen is not identified.

Repertoires were generated with immunoSEQ multiplex PCR, while TCRdb's copy carries only in-frame clones and drops some. The table lists 80,000 to 100,000 clones, about 82% of them singletons. The sample in question was peripheral blood, obtained 28 days after the second AZD1222 dose. This sequence joins TRBV28 and TRBJ1-2; D is perhaps TRBD1 (5 bases). The clonotype comes from an adult who received the AZD1222 COVID-19 vaccine. The CDR3 loop reads CASSRDGFDYGYTF. As DNA, the CDR3 is TGTGCCAGCAGTCGGGACGGTTTTGACTATGGCTACACCTTC.